Below are 13 T cell receptor beta chains sequenced from a single sample in a study of blood T cell repertoires in COVID-19. Assay used: immunoSEQ multiplex PCR; TCRdb lists only in-frame clones, some missing. The data hold roughly 13,000 clones, with less than 95% observed a single time. The sample consisted of peripheral blood. These receptor sequences come from a human donor in a cohort sampled during active COVID-19.

In DNA, the CDR3 is TGTGCCAGCAGCTTGGGGGGGGCAGCGGGAGGGCAAGAGACCCAGTACTTC. Translated: CASSLGGAAGGQETQYF. This chain connects TRBV5-4 to TRBJ2-5; 10 bases map to TRBD2. CDR1 SGHNT and CDR2 YYREEE come from the germline V gene (reference sequence). The V gene end was trimmed by 0 bases and the J gene end by 2 bases; junction bases not matched to a gene: 7. This CDR3 has 17 amino acids.

This rearrangement joins TRBV24-1 to TRBJ2-5; 10 bases map to TRBD1. Germline V CDR1 and CDR2: KGHDR, SFDVKD. The CDR3 is 15 residues long. Trimming cost V 4 bases and J 2 bases; bases outside gene matches: 3. The CDR3 loop reads CATSETGGPQETQYF. The CDR3, as DNA: TGTGCCACCAGTGAGACAGGGGGCCCTCAAGAGACCCAGTACTTC.

The V gene is TRBV5-1, the J gene TRBJ2-3; D is perhaps TRBD2 (6 bases). Germline loops: CDR1 SGHRS, CDR2 YFSETQ. With 2 bases removed from V and 6 bases from J, the gap between germline ends came to 13 bases. The CDR3 has 14 residues. CDR3 bases: TGCGCCAGCAGCTTCGGGACTCCGGGCGATACGCAGTATTTT. Amino acids: CASSFGTPGDTQYF.

This sequence joins TRBV11-2 and TRBJ2-1; D is perhaps TRBD1 (6 bases). The ends were cut back, 5 bases at V and 1 base at J, with 18 bases in the middle. Germline V gives CDR1 SGHAT, CDR2 FQNNGV. This CDR3 is built from 17 residues. The CDR3 here is CASSLIDWTESYNEQFF. The CDR3 DNA is TGTGCCAGCAGCCTAATAGATTGGACAGAATCCTACAATGAGCAGTTCTTC.

The rearrangement joins TRBV5-5 to TRBJ2-7; 8 bases line up with TRBD2. In germline, CDR1 is SGHKS, CDR2 YYEKEE (reference sequence). CDR3 length: 15 residues. V gave up 4 bases and J gave up 4 bases; unmatched junction bases: 10. CDR3 DNA sequence: TGTGCCAGCAGCCATAGACTAGCGCAGGTTTACGAGCAGTACTTC. It yields the protein CASSHRLAQVYEQYF.

The DNA of the CDR3 is TGTGCCAGCAGCCAAGAGCCCGGAGATACGCAGTATTTT. It encodes CASSQEPGDTQYF. The genes are TRBV11-2 and TRBJ2-3; D uncertain. The V end lost 5 bases, the J end lost 5 bases, and 11 bases lay between the germline ends. CDR1 is SGHAT and CDR2 is FQNNGV in the germline V gene. There are 13 residues in the CDR3.

The chain couples TRBV13 to TRBJ2-1; D remains unclear. The CDR3 covers 16 residues. CDR1 PRHDT and CDR2 FYEKMQ come from the germline V gene (reference sequence). The germline V and J ends were trimmed by 0 bases and 6 bases, with 15 bases remaining between them. Here the CDR3 DNA reads TGTGCCAGCAGCTTAGGACCGGCTAGTACTATCAATGAGCAGTTCTTC. Its translation: CASSLGPASTINEQFF.

The rearrangement uses TRBV11-2 and TRBJ2-1; D possibly corresponds to TRBD2 (5 bases). The CDR3 has 13 residues. Trimming took off 2 bases at V and 11 bases at J, with 13 bases between the two ends. In germline, CDR1 is SGHAT, CDR2 FQNNGV. The CDR3 protein is CASSLSDFQKQFF. CDR3 nucleotide sequence: TGTGCCAGCAGCTTATCGGACTTCCAAAAGCAGTTCTTC.

This chain links TRBV28 with TRBJ1-5; 10 bases are a match to TRBD1. Germline-derived CDR1 and CDR2 are MDHEN and SYDVKM. This CDR3 spans 13 amino acids. With 10 bases clipped from V and 6 bases from J, the junction kept 6 bases outside the gene matches. CDR3 amino acids: CAIRQGASQPQHF. The CDR3 bases are TGTGCCATCAGACAGGGGGCCTCTCAGCCCCAGCATTTT.

This chain uses TRBV19 with TRBJ1-4; D might be TRBD1 (5 bases). The CDR3 extends over 16 amino acids. Germline lookup yields CDR1 LNHDA and CDR2 SQIVND (reference sequence). V was trimmed by 6 bases and J by 0 bases, leaving 14 bases between them. The CDR3 DNA reads as TGTGCCAGTAGCCTAGCGGGGACGGCAACTAATGAAAAACTGTTTTTT. Translated: CASSLAGTATNEKLFF.

This chain connects TRBV4-1 to TRBJ1-4, with D uncertain. V was shortened by 0 bases and J by 0 bases, with 8 bases between the two germline ends. Germline V gives CDR1 MGHRA, CDR2 YSYEKL. The CDR3 has 16 residues. CDR3 bases: TGCGCCAGCAGCCAAGATCTTACGGCAACTAATGAAAAACTGTTTTTT. Translated: CASSQDLTATNEKLFF.

The rearrangement uses TRBV6-6 and TRBJ1-4; possibly TRBD1 for D (6 bases). The V gene lost 6 bases and the J gene lost 11 bases, with 19 bases spanning the gap. The CDR3 sequence is 14 residues long. CDR1 and CDR2 from the germline V gene are MNHNY and SVGAGI (reference sequence). CDR3 residues: CASSLQGELAKLFF. CDR3 DNA: TGTGCCAGCAGCCTACAGGGAGAATTGGCCAAACTGTTTTTT.

The chain joins TRBV18 to TRBJ2-3; D call uncertain. V lost 4 bases and J 4 bases, leaving 9 bases between the germline ends. The CDR3 runs to 13 residues. In germline, CDR1 is KGHSH, CDR2 LQKENI. The CDR3 reads CASSLRSADTQYF. The CDR3 DNA reads as TGTGCCAGCTCACTGCGATCCGCAGATACGCAGTATTTT.